Reported below is one TCR beta chain. Under the authors' procedure: Estimates of nucleated cell counts were drawn from the amplification of reference gene primers. Clones were read by immunoSEQ multiplex PCR, and TCRdb kept only the in-frame ones, dropping some. D and trimming were read from the DNA, whereas the V and J calls and clone size are those reported in that table. The sample includes about 190,000 clones, about 88% seen only once; the top ten take approximately 14%. This specimen comes from a study of blood T cell repertoires in COVID-19. On the study more broadly: Both acute and convalescent COVID-19 samples were obtained from the United States, Italy and Spain. Sample material is recorded as cDNA or gDNA derived from T cells, B-cell-depleted T cells, or PBMCs.

V lost 0 bases and J 5 bases, leaving 14 bases between the germline ends. Germline CDR1 and CDR2: SGHRS and YFSETQ. The CDR3 sequence is 15 residues long. Sequenced: peripheral blood. The clonotype comes from a young man with active or convalescent COVID-19. The rearrangement links TRBV5-1 to TRBJ2-5; TRBD1 is a possible D gene (7 bases). The CDR3 region is CASSLAGQAGETQYF. In nucleotides, the CDR3 is TGCGCCAGCAGCTTGGCCGGACAGGCGGGGGAGACCCAGTACTTC.